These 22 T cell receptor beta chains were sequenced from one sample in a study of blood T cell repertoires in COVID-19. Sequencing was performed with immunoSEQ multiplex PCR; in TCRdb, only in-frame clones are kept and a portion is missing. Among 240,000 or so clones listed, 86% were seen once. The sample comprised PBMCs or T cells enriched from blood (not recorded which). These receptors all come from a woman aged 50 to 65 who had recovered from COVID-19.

CDR3 region: CASSPRQGPVSQHF. CDR3 coding DNA: TGTGCCAGTAGTCCTCGACAGGGGCCGGTGTCCCAGCATTTT. The chain recombines TRBV19 with TRBJ1-5, with 8 bases that match TRBD1. CDR1 and CDR2 from the germline V gene are LNHDA and SQIVND (reference sequence). J was trimmed by 11 bases and V by 5 bases; bases with no gene match: 11. The CDR3 is 14 amino acids.

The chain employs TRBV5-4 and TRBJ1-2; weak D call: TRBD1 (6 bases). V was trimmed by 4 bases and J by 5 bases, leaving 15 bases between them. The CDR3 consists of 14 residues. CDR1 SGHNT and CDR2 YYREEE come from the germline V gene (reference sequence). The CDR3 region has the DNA TGTGCCAGCAGCCCACGAGGGGGGGTGTATGGCTACACCTTC. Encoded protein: CASSPRGGVYGYTF.

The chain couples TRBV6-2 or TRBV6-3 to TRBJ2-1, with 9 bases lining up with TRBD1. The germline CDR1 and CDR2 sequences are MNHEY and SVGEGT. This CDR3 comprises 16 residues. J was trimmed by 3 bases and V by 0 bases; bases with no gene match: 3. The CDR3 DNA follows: TGTGCCAGCAGTTACTCAAGGACAGGGGTCTACAATGAGCAGTTCTTC. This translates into CASSYSRTGVYNEQFF.

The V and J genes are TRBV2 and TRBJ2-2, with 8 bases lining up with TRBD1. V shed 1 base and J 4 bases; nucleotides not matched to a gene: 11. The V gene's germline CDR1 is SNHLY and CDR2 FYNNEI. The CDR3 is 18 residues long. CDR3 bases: TGTGCCAGCAGTGAAGTTTTTGGACAGGGCAAGACCACCGGGGAGCTGTTTTTT. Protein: CASSEVFGQGKTTGELFF.

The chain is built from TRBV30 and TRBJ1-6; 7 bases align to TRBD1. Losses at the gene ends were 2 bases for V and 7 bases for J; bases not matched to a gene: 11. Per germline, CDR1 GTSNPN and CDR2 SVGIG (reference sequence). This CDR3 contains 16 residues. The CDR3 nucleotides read TGTGCCTGGAGTTTCCAACAGGGGCATGAGAATTCACCCCTCCACTTT. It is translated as CAWSFQQGHENSPLHF.

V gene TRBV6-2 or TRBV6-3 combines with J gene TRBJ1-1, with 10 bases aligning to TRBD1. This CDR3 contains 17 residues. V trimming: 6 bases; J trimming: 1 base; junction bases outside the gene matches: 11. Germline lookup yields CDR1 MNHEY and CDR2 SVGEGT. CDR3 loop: CASSGGGTGAQNTEAFF. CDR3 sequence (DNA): TGTGCCAGCAGCGGCGGAGGGACAGGGGCCCAGAACACTGAAGCTTTCTTT.

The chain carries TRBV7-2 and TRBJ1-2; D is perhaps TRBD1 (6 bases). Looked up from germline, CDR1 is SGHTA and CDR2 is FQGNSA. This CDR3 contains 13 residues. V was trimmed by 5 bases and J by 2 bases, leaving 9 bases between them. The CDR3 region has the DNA TGTGCCAGCAGCCCGCAGGGGAACTATGGCTACACCTTC. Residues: CASSPQGNYGYTF. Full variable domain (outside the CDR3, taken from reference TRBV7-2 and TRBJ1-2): GAGVSQSPSNKVTEKGKDVELRCDPISGHTALYWYRQSLGQGLEFLIYFQGNSAPDKSGLPSDRFSAERTGGSVSTLTIQRTQQEDSAVYLCASSPQGNYGYTFGSGTRLTVV.

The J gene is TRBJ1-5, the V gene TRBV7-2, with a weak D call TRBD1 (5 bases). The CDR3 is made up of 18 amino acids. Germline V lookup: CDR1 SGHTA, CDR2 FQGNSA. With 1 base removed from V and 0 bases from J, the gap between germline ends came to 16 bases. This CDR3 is CASSLGGGRGPSNQPQHF. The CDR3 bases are TGTGCCAGCAGCTTAGGCGGTGGGAGGGGACCTAGCAATCAGCCCCAGCATTTT.

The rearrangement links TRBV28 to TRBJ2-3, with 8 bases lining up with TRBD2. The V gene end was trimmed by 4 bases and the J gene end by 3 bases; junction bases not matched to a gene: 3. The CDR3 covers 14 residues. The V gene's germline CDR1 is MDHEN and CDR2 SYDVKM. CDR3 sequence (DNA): TGTGCCAGCAGTTGGACTAGCAGGACAGATACGCAGTATTTT. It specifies CASSWTSRTDTQYF.

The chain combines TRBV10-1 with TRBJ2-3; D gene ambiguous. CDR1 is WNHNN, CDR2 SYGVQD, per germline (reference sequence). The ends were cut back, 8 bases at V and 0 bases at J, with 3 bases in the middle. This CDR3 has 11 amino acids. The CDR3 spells CASQSTDTQYF. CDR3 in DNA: TGCGCCAGCCAGAGCACAGATACGCAGTATTTT.

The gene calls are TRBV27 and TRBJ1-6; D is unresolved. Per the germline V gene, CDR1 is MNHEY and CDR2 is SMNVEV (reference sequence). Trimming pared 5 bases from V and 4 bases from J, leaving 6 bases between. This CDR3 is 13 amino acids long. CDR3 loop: CASSKQYNSPLHF. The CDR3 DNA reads TGTGCCAGCAGTAAACAGTATAATTCACCCCTCCACTTT.

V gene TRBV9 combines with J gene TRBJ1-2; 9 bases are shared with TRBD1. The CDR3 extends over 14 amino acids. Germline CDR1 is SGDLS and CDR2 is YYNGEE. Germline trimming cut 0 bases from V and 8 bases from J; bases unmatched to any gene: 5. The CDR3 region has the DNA TGTGCCAGCAGCGTAGCGGGGACAGGGAACGGCTACACCTTC. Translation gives CASSVAGTGNGYTF. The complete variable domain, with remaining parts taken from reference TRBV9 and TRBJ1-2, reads DSGVTQTPKHLITATGQRVTLRCSPRSGDLSVYWYQQSLDQGLQFLIQYYNGEERAKGNILERFSAQQFPDLHSELNLSSLELGDSALYFCASSVAGTGNGYTFGSGTRLTVV.

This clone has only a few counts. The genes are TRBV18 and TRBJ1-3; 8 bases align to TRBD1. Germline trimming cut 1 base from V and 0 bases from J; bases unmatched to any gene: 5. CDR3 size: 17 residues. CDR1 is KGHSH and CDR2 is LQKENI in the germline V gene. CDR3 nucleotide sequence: TGTGCCAGCTCACCACTGAACAGGGGGATCTCTGGAAACACCATATATTTT. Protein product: CASSPLNRGISGNTIYF.

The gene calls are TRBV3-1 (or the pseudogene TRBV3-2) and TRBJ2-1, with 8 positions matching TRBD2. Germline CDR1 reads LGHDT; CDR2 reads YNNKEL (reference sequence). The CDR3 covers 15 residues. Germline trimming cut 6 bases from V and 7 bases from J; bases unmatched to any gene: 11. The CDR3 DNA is TGTGCCAGCAGAAAAACACTAGCGGTGGCAAATGAGCAGTTCTTC. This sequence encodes CASRKTLAVANEQFF.

In DNA, the CDR3 is TGTGCCAGCAGCTTAGTAGCCGGGACAGGGAATGAAAAACTGTTTTTT. It encodes CASSLVAGTGNEKLFF. The gene calls are TRBV7-6 and TRBJ1-4, with 9 bases aligning to TRBD1. CDR1 is SGHVS, CDR2 FNYEAQ, per germline. The CDR3 contains 16 residues. After removal of 1 base from V and 5 bases from J, the junction contained 5 bases not matched to a gene.

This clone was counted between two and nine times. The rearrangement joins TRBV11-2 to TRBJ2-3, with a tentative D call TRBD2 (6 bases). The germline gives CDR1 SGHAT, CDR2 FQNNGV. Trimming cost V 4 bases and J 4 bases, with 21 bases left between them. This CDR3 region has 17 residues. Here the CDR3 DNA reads TGTGCCAGCAGCTCCCATACGGGACTCCCTCGGCCAGATACGCAGTATTTT. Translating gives CASSSHTGLPRPDTQYF.

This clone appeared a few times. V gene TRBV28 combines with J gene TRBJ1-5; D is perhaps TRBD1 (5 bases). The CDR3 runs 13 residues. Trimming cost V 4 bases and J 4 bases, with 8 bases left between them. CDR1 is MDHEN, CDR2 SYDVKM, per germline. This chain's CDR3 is CASSWAGNQPQHF. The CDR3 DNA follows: TGTGCCAGCAGTTGGGCAGGGAATCAGCCCCAGCATTTT. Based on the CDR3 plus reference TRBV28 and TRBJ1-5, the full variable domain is DVKVTQSSRYLVKRTGEKVFLECVQDMDHENMFWYRQDPGLGLRLIYFSYDVKMKEKGDIPEGYSVSREKKERFSLILESASTNQTSMYLCASSWAGNQPQHFGDGTRLSIL.

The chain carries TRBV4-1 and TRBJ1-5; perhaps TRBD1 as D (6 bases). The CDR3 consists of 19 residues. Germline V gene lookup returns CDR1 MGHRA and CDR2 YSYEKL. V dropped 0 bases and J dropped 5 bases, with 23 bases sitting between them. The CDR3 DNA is TGCGCCAGCAGCCAAGAGAGGGGCAGGGGCCCACCCAAAGATCAGCCCCAGCATTTT. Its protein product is CASSQERGRGPPKDQPQHF.

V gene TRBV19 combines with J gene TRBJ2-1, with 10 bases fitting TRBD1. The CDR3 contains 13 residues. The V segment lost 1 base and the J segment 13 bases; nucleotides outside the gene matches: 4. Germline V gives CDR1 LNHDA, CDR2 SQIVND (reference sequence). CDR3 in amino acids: CASSIGQGAAQFF. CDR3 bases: TGTGCCAGTAGTATAGGACAGGGGGCCGCACAGTTCTTC. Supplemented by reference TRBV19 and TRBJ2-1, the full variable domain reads DGGITQSPKYLFRKEGQNVTLSCEQNLNHDAMYWYRQDPGQGLRLIYYSQIVNDFQKGDIAEGYSVSREKKESFPLTVTSAQKNPTAFYLCASSIGQGAAQFFGPGTRLTVL.

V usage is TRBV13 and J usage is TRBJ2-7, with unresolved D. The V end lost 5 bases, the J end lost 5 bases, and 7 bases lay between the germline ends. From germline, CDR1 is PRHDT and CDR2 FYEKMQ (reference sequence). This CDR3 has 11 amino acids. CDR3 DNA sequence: TGTGCCAGCAGCCTTAGAAACGAGCAGTACTTC. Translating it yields CASSLRNEQYF. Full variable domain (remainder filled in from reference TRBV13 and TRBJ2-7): AAGVIQSPRHLIKEKRETATLKCYPIPRHDTVYWYQQGPGQDPQFLISFYEKMQSDKGSIPDRFSAQQFSDYHSELNMSSLELGDSALYFCASSLRNEQYFGPGTRLTVT.

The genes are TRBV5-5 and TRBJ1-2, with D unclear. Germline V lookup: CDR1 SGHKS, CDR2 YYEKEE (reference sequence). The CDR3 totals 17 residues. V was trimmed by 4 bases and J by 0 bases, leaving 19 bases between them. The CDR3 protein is CASSPIVVSNTNYGYTF. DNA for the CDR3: TGTGCCAGCAGCCCTATCGTAGTTTCGAATACTAACTATGGCTACACCTTC.

The CDR3 DNA reads TGTGCCAGCAGCAAACAGGGGGCGATCGTTGGCAACTATGGCTACACCTTC. Amino acid sequence: CASSKQGAIVGNYGYTF. This chain links TRBV14 with TRBJ1-2; the match to TRBD1 covers 9 bases. Germline loops: CDR1 SGHDN, CDR2 FVKESK. V lost 5 bases to trimming and J lost 2 bases; unmatched junction nucleotides: 12. The CDR3 runs to 17 residues.